These 15 T cell receptor beta chains came from one sample sequenced in a study of cytomegalovirus exposure and HLA in healthy donors. PCR used 60 Vbeta primers and 13 Jbeta primers. Sequencing was performed with immunoSEQ multiplex PCR; in TCRdb, only in-frame clones are kept and a portion is missing. Of about 96,000 clones in the sample, about four fifths were seen once. The sequencing sample was made of PBMCs. These receptors originate from a female donor in good health and CMV-seropositive.

This sequence joins TRBV7-8 and TRBJ2-5; maybe TRBD2 (6 bases). V lost 1 base to trimming and J lost 4 bases, with 13 bases between them. The length of the CDR3 is 15 residues. Germline-derived CDR1 and CDR2 are SGHVS and FQNEAQ. The CDR3 nucleotides are TGTGCCAGCAGCTTAGGGGACTCCCCGAGAGAGACCCAGTACTTC. Residues: CASSLGDSPRETQYF.

The V and J genes are TRBV14 and TRBJ2-1, with 11 bases matching TRBD1. The V gene end was trimmed by 5 bases and the J gene end by 6 bases; junction bases not matched to a gene: 3. The CDR3 runs 14 residues. CDR1 and CDR2 from the germline V gene are SGHDN and FVKESK. The CDR3 sequence is CASSVDRGLNEQFF. The CDR3 DNA follows: TGTGCCAGCAGCGTGGACAGGGGGCTCAATGAGCAGTTCTTC. The complete variable domain, with remaining parts taken from reference TRBV14 and TRBJ2-1, reads EAGVTQFPSHSVIEKGQTVTLRCDPISGHDNLYWYRRVMGKEIKFLLHFVKESKQDESGMPNNRFLAERTGGTYSTLKVQPAELEDSGVYFCASSVDRGLNEQFFGPGTRLTVL.

The chain combines TRBV11-2 with TRBJ2-7, with a weak D call TRBD1 (5 bases). The germline V and J ends were trimmed by 1 base and 1 base, with 8 bases remaining between them. From germline, CDR1 is SGHAT and CDR2 FQNNGV. The CDR3 covers 14 residues. CDR3 sequence (DNA): TGTGCCAGCAGCTTAGGAACAGGTTCCTACGAGCAGTACTTC. It encodes CASSLGTGSYEQYF. The full variable domain, its missing parts supplied by reference TRBV11-2 and TRBJ2-7, is EAGVAQSPRYKIIEKRQSVAFWCNPISGHATLYWYQQILGQGPKLLIQFQNNGVVDDSQLPKDRFSAERLKGVDSTLKIQPAKLEDSAVYLCASSLGTGSYEQYFGPGTRLTVT.

V gene TRBV6-5 combines with J gene TRBJ1-1; 9 bases align to TRBD1. The CDR3 has 14 residues. From germline, CDR1 is MNHEY and CDR2 SVGAGI. V gave up 4 bases and J gave up 5 bases; unmatched junction bases: 5. CDR3 region: CASSFQTGGTEAFF. As DNA, the CDR3 is TGTGCCAGCAGTTTTCAGACAGGGGGTACTGAAGCTTTCTTT.

The chain couples TRBV19 to TRBJ1-5, with a possible D match to TRBD1 (6 bases). V lost 7 bases and J lost 2, with 12 bases in between. CDR1 is LNHDA, CDR2 SQIVND, per germline (reference sequence). The CDR3 runs to 14 residues. The CDR3, as DNA: TGTGCCAGTAATCGGTACAGGGGCAATCAGCCCCAGCATTTT. Protein: CASNRYRGNQPQHF. Drawing the rest from reference TRBV19 and TRBJ1-5, the complete variable domain is DGGITQSPKYLFRKEGQNVTLSCEQNLNHDAMYWYRQDPGQGLRLIYYSQIVNDFQKGDIAEGYSVSREKKESFPLTVTSAQKNPTAFYLCASNRYRGNQPQHFGDGTRLSIL.

The chain links TRBV6-5 to TRBJ1-2; TRBD1 agrees at 10 bases. CDR3 length: 15 amino acids. Germline V lookup: CDR1 MNHEY, CDR2 SVGAGI. V lost 6 bases and J lost 4; bases outside the gene matches: 8. For the CDR3, the DNA is TGTGCCAGCAGGCGGGACAGGGGCCCTGTCTATGGCTACACCTTC. It yields the protein CASRRDRGPVYGYTF.

This chain joins TRBV7-9 and TRBJ2-1; TRBD1 aligns across 7 bases. Trimming removed 7 bases from V and 6 bases from J; junction bases left unmatched: 9. The CDR3 consists of 14 residues. Germline V gives CDR1 SEHNR, CDR2 FQNEAQ (reference sequence). The CDR3 sequence: CASITDRKGNEQFF. The DNA for the CDR3 is TGTGCCAGCATCACGGACAGGAAGGGCAATGAGCAGTTCTTC.

This clone was seen once. The chain is built from TRBV2 and TRBJ2-5, with TRBD2 as a possible D gene (6 bases). Between the trimmed V and J ends, which lost 4 bases and 1 base, there was a span of 13 bases. The CDR3 totals 15 residues. Per germline, CDR1 SNHLY and CDR2 FYNNEI. CDR3 loop: CASSGFRGTQETQYF. CDR3 nucleotides: TGTGCCAGCAGTGGGTTCCGGGGGACCCAAGAGACCCAGTACTTC. Looking up the rest from reference TRBV2 and TRBJ2-5 gives the full variable domain: EPEVTQTPSHQVTQMGQEVILRCVPISNHLYFYWYRQILGQKVEFLVSFYNNEISEKSEIFDDQFSVERPDGSNFTLKIRSTKLEDSAMYFCASSGFRGTQETQYFGPGTRLLVL.

This clone appeared once. This chain joins TRBV5-4 and TRBJ2-1; TRBD2 matches at 14 bases. The CDR3 runs 18 residues. The V and J ends lost 4 bases and 6 bases, in that order; junction bases with no gene match: 12. CDR1 SGHNT and CDR2 YYREEE come from the germline V gene (reference sequence). Written as DNA, the CDR3 is TGTGCCAGCAGCCCACCGGGACTAGCGGGAGAAGGAGTCAATGAGCAGTTCTTC. Protein: CASSPPGLAGEGVNEQFF.

J is TRBJ2-7 and V is TRBV2; perhaps TRBD2 as D (6 bases). V was clipped by 1 base and J by 5 bases, with 6 bases between them. Germline values: CDR1 SNHLY, CDR2 FYNNEI. The CDR3 is 12 amino acids. The CDR3 DNA is TGTGCCAGCAGTGAAGGGAGGGACGAGCAGTACTTC. Translating it yields CASSEGRDEQYF.

The V call is TRBV2, the J call TRBJ2-5, with D tentatively TRBD2 (6 bases). The CDR3 runs 16 residues. Trimming removed 0 bases at V and 5 bases at J, with 16 bases between. The germline V gene encodes CDR1 SNHLY and CDR2 FYNNEI. CDR3 loop: CASSEATEGPLETQYF. In DNA, the CDR3 is TGTGCCAGCAGTGAAGCGACGGAGGGGCCGTTGGAGACCCAGTACTTC.

The chain couples TRBV2 to TRBJ2-7, with TRBD1 matching 7 bases. Germline V gene lookup returns CDR1 SNHLY and CDR2 FYNNEI. The CDR3 contains 14 residues. J was trimmed by 0 bases and V by 6 bases; bases with no gene match: 5. CDR3 coding DNA: TGTGCCAGCAGGCAACAGGGGAGCTCCTACGAGCAGTACTTC. Protein sequence: CASRQQGSSYEQYF.

The chain uses TRBV28 and TRBJ1-4; tentative D call: TRBD1 (5 bases). V lost 6 bases, J lost 0 bases, and 11 bases lay in between. This CDR3 is built from 15 residues. Per the germline V gene, CDR1 is MDHEN and CDR2 is SYDVKM. CDR3: CASRGQGATNEKLFF. In DNA, the CDR3 is TGTGCCAGCAGGGGGCAGGGTGCAACTAATGAAAAACTGTTTTTT.

The V and J genes are TRBV9 and TRBJ2-7; 10 bases align to TRBD2. V dropped 0 bases and J dropped 3; count of bases not matched to a gene: 6. Germline CDR1 SGDLS, CDR2 YYNGEE. CDR3 length equals 16 residues. In DNA form, the CDR3 reads TGTGCCAGCAGCGTAGATGCTAGCGGGAGTGTCTACGAGCAGTACTTC. This gives the protein CASSVDASGSVYEQYF.

The V call is TRBV2, the J call TRBJ1-4, with a possible D match to TRBD1 (5 bases). This CDR3 has 16 residues. V was pared by 1 base and J by 7 bases, with 16 bases between. CDR1 is SNHLY, CDR2 FYNNEI, per germline. The CDR3 is CASSEDGWGVGEKLFF. The DNA for the CDR3 is TGTGCCAGCAGTGAAGATGGTTGGGGGGTCGGTGAAAAACTGTTTTTT.